This T cell receptor beta chain stems from a study of identical twins. Germline CDR1 and CDR2: SQVTM and ANQGSEA. Deletions cut 4 bases from V and 0 bases from J, with 9 bases between. CDR3 length: 13 residues. TCRdb reprocessed the 5' RACE reads via MiXCR and lists one record per CDR3 protein. This sample yields roughly 540,000 distinct CDR3 sequences, of which roughly 21% are seen a single time; about 0.91% belongs to the top ten. This clonotype has only a few counts. The data also belong to a second study, concerning T cells expressing NK-cell markers.

The J gene is TRBJ1-1, the V gene TRBV29-1; possibly TRBD1 for D (5 bases). This clonotype was obtained from a woman aged 18-29 years in good health. Sequencing input: CD4+ T cells sorted from blood. The CDR3 spells CSVGGGVNTEAFF. As DNA, the CDR3 is TGCAGCGTTGGGGGAGGGGTGAACACTGAAGCTTTCTTT.